The 8 T cell receptor beta chains presented below share a single source sample, sequenced in a study of blood T cell repertoires in COVID-19. Using immunoSEQ multiplex PCR, the repertoire was profiled, and TCRdb retains in-frame clones only, with some absent. Counted here are 120,000 to 150,000 clones, around nine tenths occurring once; the ten biggest clones make up more than 6.5%. Sequenced material: peripheral blood. The source is a woman between 45 and 65 years old with active or convalescent COVID-19.

This sequence joins TRBV6-5 and TRBJ2-5; D ambiguous. V was cut by 2 bases and J by 5 bases, with 9 bases left in between. Germline V gene lookup returns CDR1 MNHEY and CDR2 SVGAGI. The CDR3 contains 13 residues. CDR3 nucleotide sequence: TGTGCCAGCAGTTACGGCCCGCGGGAGACCCAGTACTTC. Protein: CASSYGPRETQYF.

V is TRBV19 and J is TRBJ1-1; no clear D. The CDR3 has 17 amino acids. The V and J ends lost 2 bases and 3 bases respectively, with 19 bases between them. CDR1 is LNHDA and CDR2 is SQIVND in the germline V gene (reference sequence). The DNA of the CDR3 is TGTGCCAGTAGTATAAGTCCCCATTGGGCCCGAGACACTGAAGCTTTCTTT. Translating it yields CASSISPHWARDTEAFF.

This clone was seen only a few times. V usage is TRBV29-1 and J usage is TRBJ1-6, with 7 bases identical to TRBD1. V dropped 6 bases and J dropped 1; count of bases not matched to a gene: 3. Germline V gives CDR1 SQVTM, CDR2 ANQGSEA. The CDR3 contains 14 residues. The CDR3 protein is CSVATGSYNSPLHF. The CDR3 DNA reads as TGCAGCGTGGCGACAGGGTCCTATAATTCACCCCTCCACTTT.

The rearrangement joins TRBV7-9 to TRBJ1-1; the match to TRBD1 covers 9 bases. The germline V gene has CDR1 SEHNR and CDR2 FQNEAQ (reference sequence). V trimming: 0 bases; J trimming: 8 bases; junction bases outside the gene matches: 1. The CDR3 runs 13 residues. The CDR3 nucleotides are TGTGCCAGCAGCTTAGCCGGGACAGGGGAAGCTTTCTTT. Its translation is CASSLAGTGEAFF.

V and J are TRBV2 and TRBJ1-2, with 10 bases fitting TRBD1. CDR1 and CDR2 (germline): SNHLY, FYNNEI. After removal of 4 bases from V and 7 bases from J, the junction contained 24 bases not matched to a gene. CDR3 size: 20 residues. CDR3 residues: CASSGPEVGGQGKTHSGYTF. Written as DNA, the CDR3 is TGTGCCAGCAGTGGACCCGAGGTGGGGGGACAGGGGAAAACCCATAGTGGCTACACCTTC.

CDR3 DNA: TGTGCCAGCAGCTTCGGGACAGGGGACGAGCAGTACTTC. Translating it yields CASSFGTGDEQYF. This chain uses TRBV7-9 with TRBJ2-7; 10 bases fit TRBD1. V lost 3 bases and J lost 5; bases outside the gene matches: 1. Germline CDR1 reads SEHNR; CDR2 reads FQNEAQ (reference sequence). The CDR3 spans 13 residues.

The rearrangement uses TRBV4-1 and TRBJ2-5, with D possibly matching TRBD1 (6 bases). Trimming removed 3 bases at V and 4 bases at J, with 9 bases between. The CDR3 totals 13 residues. Per the germline V gene, CDR1 is MGHRA and CDR2 is YSYEKL. In nucleotides, the CDR3 is TGCGCCAGCAGCCACACAGGGTTAGAGACCCAGTACTTC. Translation: CASSHTGLETQYF.

The rearrangement joins TRBV30 to TRBJ2-1; perhaps TRBD1 as D (5 bases). V was shortened by 3 bases and J by 2 bases, with 8 bases between the two germline ends. This CDR3 spans 13 amino acids. Germline loops: CDR1 GTSNPN, CDR2 SVGIG (reference sequence). This CDR3 is CAWSSDTYNEQFF. As DNA, the CDR3 is TGTGCCTGGAGCTCGGACACCTACAATGAGCAGTTCTTC.